This T cell receptor (beta chain) is from a study of T cell responses to AZD1222 COVID-19 vaccine (dated by TCRdb to about 2021). The study in broad terms: TCR sequencing was performed for roughly 250 trial participants, of whom roughly 200 were given two doses of AZD1222 and 26 were given two doses of MenACWY control vaccine. Trial participants were enrolled into age subgroups of 18-55, 56-69 and 70-plus years, which contained 148, 28 and 57 TCR-sequenced participants, respectively.

The CDR3 regions of human TCRbeta chains were analyzed by immunosequencing. Processing in the source paper ran as follows. Repertoire TCRs were matched against a reference library of SARS-CoV-2-specific TCRs generated with the MIRA antigen-specificity platform. Breadth meant the fraction of unique TCRs that were SARS-CoV-2-associated, whereas depth meant the fraction of total T cells that were SARS-CoV-2-associated. Using the MIRA data, every spike-specific TCR was mapped to the spike region that the TCR reacted to and assigned to either a CD4 or a CD8 class. Log10-transformed breadth and depth values were compared by one-way ANOVA with Sidak's multiple comparisons tests. Entries here come from immuneACCESS through TCRdb and include only in-frame sequences with V and J called. Some clones fail to appear in such tables; in the studies checked, an unresolved V gene covers under half of the shortfall, and the cause of the remainder is unknown. The V and J calls and clone size were taken over from that table, and D and trimming were inferred from the DNA. Counted in this sample were approximately 50,000 clones; 65% to 90% of them appeared once. The ten largest clones take up around 7% of the sample.

Trimming takes 4 bases off V and 0 bases off J; junction bases not matched to a gene: 5. According to the germline V gene (reference sequence), CDR1 reads LGHDT and CDR2 reads YNNKEL. The CDR3 covers 16 residues, taking in both the cysteine and the phenylalanine. Solely the CDR3 DNA is kept, with 48 bases framed from the first base. The time point label for this specimen denotes: about 28 days (+/-7) after the second vaccine dose. AZD1222 recipients whose second dose came at about 4 weeks and those whose second dose came at about 12 weeks were combined into one group, since spike-specific TCR depth and breadth did not differ between the two schedules. Samples from vaccinated people were obtained from the UK trials COV001 and COV002, which included a single-blind randomized controlled phase 2/3 trial of AZD1222 (ChAdOx1 nCoV-19) in healthy adults. For TCRbeta chain sequencing, PBMC samples were collected from trial participants at day 0 and at day 28 after the second dose.

Paper-wide results and their limitations: In the small 56-69-year group, the increase in depth fell short of significance, most likely because of low power. A significant rise in spike-specific TCR breadth and depth was observed after two AZD1222 doses relative to day 0 and relative to MenACWY recipients. Because no day 14 peak-response samples were available, the repertoires could be characterized only after the peak T cell response. Only five or six AZD1222 recipients were SARS-CoV-2 seropositive at baseline, limiting conclusions about previously exposed vaccinees. Participants were mostly white British, with more females than males. The authors suggested clonal diversity may have been underestimated. Epitopes outside the regions mutated in the B.1.351 and B.1.1.7 variants were reportedly recognized by nearly half of the unique spike-specific TCRs. Vaccine-associated CD4 TCRs spanned the whole spike protein, with dominant responses in regions 160-218 and 743-854.

This clone was counted once. Its antigen remains unidentified. No much larger clone is present one base from it, and per-base qualities are unavailable. The V and J segments used are TRBV3-1 (or the pseudogene TRBV3-2) and TRBJ1-5; 8 middle bases align to TRBD1. The clonotype comes from an adult who received the AZD1222 COVID-19 vaccine. Sample: peripheral blood, taken 28 days after the second AZD1222 dose. The CDR3 reads as follows: CASSLTGGDSNQPQHF. DNA sequence: TGTGCCAGCAGCCTTACAGGGGGGGATAGCAATCAGCCCCAGCATTTT.